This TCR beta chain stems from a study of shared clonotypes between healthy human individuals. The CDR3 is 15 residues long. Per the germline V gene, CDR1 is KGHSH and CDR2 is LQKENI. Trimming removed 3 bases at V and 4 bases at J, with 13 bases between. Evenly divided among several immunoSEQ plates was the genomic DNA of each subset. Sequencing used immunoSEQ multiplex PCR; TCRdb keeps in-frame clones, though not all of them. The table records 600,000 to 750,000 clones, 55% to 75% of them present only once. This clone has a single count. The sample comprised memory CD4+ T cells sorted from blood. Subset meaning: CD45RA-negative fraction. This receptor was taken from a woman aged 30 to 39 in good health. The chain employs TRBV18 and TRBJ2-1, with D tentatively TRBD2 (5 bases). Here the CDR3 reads CASSPIAYQYNEQFF. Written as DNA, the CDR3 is TGTGCCAGCTCACCTATAGCGTACCAATACAATGAGCAGTTCTTC.